The 11 T cell receptor beta chains below all came from one sample that was sequenced in a study of T-cell reconstitution after alpha-beta-depleted transplantation in children (dated by TCRdb to about 2016). Read against the paper, the sample's treatment or condition label means: allogeneic hematopoietic cell transplantation with graft depleted of TCRalphabeta T cells and CD19 B cells. To prepare the library, PCR was applied. The instrument given in TCRdb is Illumina HiSeq 2500. To normalize quantification of the TCRbeta repertoire, the TCR libraries were built with molecular barcoding that relied on unique molecular identifiers. TCRdb redid the processing of the public reads, applying fastp at Q25 and MiXCR, and retained in-frame beta chains. Rows with a matching CDR3 protein are joined into one entry that keeps the most common DNA and genes. This sample gives hundreds of thousands of distinct CDR3 sequences in total; around 8% of them show up just once. The ten top clones hold almost 6.5% of the sample.

The source material was PBMCs, mostly from graft donor cells, sampled 180 days after TCRalphabeta/CD19-depleted stem cell transplant. These receptors all stem from a male patient under 18 who had a stem cell transplant for acute lymphoblastic leukemia, so the T cells may come from the graft donor.

This clonotype showed up many times. The CDR3 spells CASSLDQRTQYF. The CDR3 DNA follows: TGTGCCAGCAGTCTCGACCAACGGACGCAGTATTTT. The chain joins TRBV12-3 or TRBV12-4 to TRBJ2-3, with D uncertain. This CDR3 is built from 12 residues. V was cut by 5 bases and J by 9 bases, with 12 bases left in between.

Concerning this clonotype itself: A much larger clone lies one base from this, so it may be a read error. The chain is built from TRBV7-9 and TRBJ1-5, with D perhaps TRBD1 (6 bases). CDR3 length equals 14 residues. CDR1 and CDR2 (germline): SEHNR, FQNEAQ (reference sequence). The CDR3 region has the DNA TGTGTCAGCAGCATCGACAGGACCAATCAGCCCCAGCATTTT. Translated, it gives CVSSIDRTNQPQHF.

This clonotype came up many times. V usage is TRBV5-1 and J usage is TRBJ2-5; TRBD1 matches at 9 bases. This CDR3 comprises 16 residues. CDR1 is SGHRS, CDR2 YFSETQ, per germline. With V trimmed by 3 bases and J by 2 bases, 8 bases remained unmatched. The chain's CDR3 is CASSSTGGAAQETQYF. CDR3 nucleotides: TGCGCCAGCAGCTCGACAGGGGGGGCGGCTCAAGAGACCCAGTACTTC.

Ten or more counts support this clonotype. The V gene is TRBV28, the J gene TRBJ2-4; D is perhaps TRBD1 (5 bases). CDR1 and CDR2 from the germline V gene are MDHEN and SYDVKM. Trimming removed 0 bases at V and 5 bases at J, with 8 bases between. The CDR3 totals 14 residues. CDR3 loop: CASSLWAGQNIQYF. CDR3 sequence (DNA): TGTGCCAGCAGTTTATGGGCAGGGCAAAACATTCAGTACTTC.

This clonotype was detected many times. The chain recombines TRBV7-9 with TRBJ2-3; D gene uncertain. Germline loops: CDR1 SEHNR, CDR2 FQNEAQ (reference sequence). Trimming stripped 2 bases from V and 0 bases from J, with 9 bases between. CDR3 length equals 15 residues. The CDR3 sequence is CASSLFSGSTDTQYF. Here the CDR3 DNA reads TGTGCCAGCAGCTTATTTTCCGGGAGCACAGATACGCAGTATTTT.

Ten or more counts support this clonotype. CDR3 nucleotides: TGTGCCAGCAGCCCTCGGGAAAGAGATACGCAGTATTTT. Protein product: CASSPRERDTQYF. The chain links TRBV7-2 to TRBJ2-3, with D possibly TRBD2 on 5 matching bases. The germline gives CDR1 SGHTA, CDR2 FQGNSA. The length of the CDR3 is 13 residues. V gave up 5 bases and J gave up 5 bases, with 11 bases separating them.

Comment on this clonotype: One base away lies a much larger clone, so this may be a sequencing read error. CDR3 residues: CASSTGDRGFLNTGELLF. DNA for the CDR3: TGTGCCAGCAGTACCGGGGACAGGGGGTTTCTGAACACCGGGGAGCTGCTTTTT. The chain links TRBV6-2 or TRBV6-3 to TRBJ2-2, with 11 bases identical to TRBD1. CDR1 MNHEY and CDR2 SVGEGT come from the germline V gene. This CDR3 is 18 amino acids long.

This clonotype occurred many times. This chain uses TRBV29-1 with TRBJ1-1, with D possibly TRBD1 on 5 matching bases. V lost 3 bases, J lost 3 bases, and 11 bases lay in between. The CDR3 is 13 residues long. Germline CDR1 is SQVTM and CDR2 is ANQGSEA. CDR3 in DNA: TGCAGCGTTGAGTCAGGGCAGCACACTGAAGCTTTCTTT. This codes for CSVESGQHTEAFF.

This clonotype was seen only a few times. V gene TRBV19 combines with J gene TRBJ2-7; D may be TRBD1 (5 bases). The germline V gene has CDR1 LNHDA and CDR2 SQIVND (reference sequence). The CDR3 covers 15 residues. The germline V and J ends were trimmed by 4 bases and 4 bases, with 17 bases remaining between them. The CDR3: CASSTELGVSYEQYF. CDR3 DNA: TGTGCCAGTAGTACGGAATTAGGGGTCTCTTACGAGCAGTACTTC. The whole variable domain, filled in from reference TRBV19 and TRBJ2-7, reads DGGITQSPKYLFRKEGQNVTLSCEQNLNHDAMYWYRQDPGQGLRLIYYSQIVNDFQKGDIAEGYSVSREKKESFPLTVTSAQKNPTAFYLCASSTELGVSYEQYFGPGTRLTVT.

This clonotype was picked up many times. This chain links TRBV28 with TRBJ2-1; D remains unclear. The CDR3 contains 13 residues. Germline CDR1 MDHEN, CDR2 SYDVKM. V was shortened by 4 bases and J by 6 bases, with 10 bases between the two germline ends. Written as DNA, the CDR3 is TGTGCCAGCAGTTCGTACGTTGTCAATGAGCAGTTCTTC. It yields the protein CASSSYVVNEQFF. Full variable domain (rest looked up from reference TRBV28 and TRBJ2-1): DVKVTQSSRYLVKRTGEKVFLECVQDMDHENMFWYRQDPGLGLRLIYFSYDVKMKEKGDIPEGYSVSREKKERFSLILESASTNQTSMYLCASSSYVVNEQFFGPGTRLTVL.

This clonotype was found many times. The chain recombines TRBV6-6 with TRBJ2-6; D may correspond to TRBD1 or TRBD2 (5 bases each). From germline, CDR1 is MNHNY and CDR2 SVGAGI (reference sequence). The CDR3 covers 18 residues. V dropped 6 bases and J dropped 1 base, with 19 bases sitting between them. For the CDR3, the DNA is TGTGCCAGCAGGCCGGGACGGCTCAGAAAATCTGGGGCCAACGTCCTGACTTTC. Translation: CASRPGRLRKSGANVLTF.